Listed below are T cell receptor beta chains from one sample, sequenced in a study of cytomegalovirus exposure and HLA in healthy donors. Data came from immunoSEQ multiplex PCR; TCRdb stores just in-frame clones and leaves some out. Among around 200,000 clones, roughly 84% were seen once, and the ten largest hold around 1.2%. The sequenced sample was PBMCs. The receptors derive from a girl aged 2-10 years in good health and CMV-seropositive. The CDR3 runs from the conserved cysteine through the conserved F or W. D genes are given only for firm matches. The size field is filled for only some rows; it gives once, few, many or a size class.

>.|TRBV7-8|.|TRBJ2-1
TGTGCCAGCAGCCATTTCCCGGGGAGCTCTAGGGGGAATGAGCAGTTCTTC
CASSHFPGSSRGNEQFF
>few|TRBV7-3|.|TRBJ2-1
TGTGCCAGCAGCCCTTACAGGGAGTACAATGAGCAGTTCTTC
CASSPYREYNEQFF
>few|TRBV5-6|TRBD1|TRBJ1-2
TGTGCCAGCAGAAATCAGGGGGCCAACTATGGCTACACCTTC
CASRNQGANYGYTF
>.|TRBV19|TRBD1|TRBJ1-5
TGTGCCAGTAGACCTGGCTTGAGGGACAGTATTAGCAATCAGCCCCAGCATTTT
CASRPGLRDSISNQPQHF
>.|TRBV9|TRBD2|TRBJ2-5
TGTGCCAGCAGCGTGAGGGGACTAGCGGGACAAGAGACCCAGTACTTC
CASSVRGLAGQETQYF
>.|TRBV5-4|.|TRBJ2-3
TGTGCCAGCAGCTTGGCGACGACGGGGACAGATACGCAGTATTTT
CASSLATTGTDTQYF
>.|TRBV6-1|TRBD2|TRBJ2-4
TGTGCCAGCAAGGCGGGAGGAAGGGAAAACATTCAGTACTTC
CASKAGGRENIQYF
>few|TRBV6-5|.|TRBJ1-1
TGTGCCAGCAGTAGGGGATCGCAACTGGGCACTGAAGCTTTCTTT
CASSRGSQLGTEAFF
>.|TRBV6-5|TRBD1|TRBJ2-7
TGTGCCAGCAGTCGACAGGGAACCTACGAGCAGTACTTC
CASSRQGTYEQYF
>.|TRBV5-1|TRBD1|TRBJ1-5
TGCGCCAGCAGCCCAACAGGGGGCGGCAATCAGCCCCAGCATTTT
CASSPTGGGNQPQHF
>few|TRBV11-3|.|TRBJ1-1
TGTGCCAGCAGCCCCCCGCGGAAATGGAACACTGAAGCTTTCTTT
CASSPPRKWNTEAFF
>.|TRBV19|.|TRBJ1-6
TGTGCCAGTAGTCCAAGGACTCATAATTCACCCCTCCACTTT
CASSPRTHNSPLHF
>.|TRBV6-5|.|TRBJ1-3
TGTGCCAGCAGTTACTCCAGGGCAAGAGAAAACACCATATATTTT
CASSYSRARENTIYF
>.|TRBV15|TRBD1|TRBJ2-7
TGTGCCACCAGCCGACCGGGACAGGGGTCCTACGAGCAGTACTTC
CATSRPGQGSYEQYF
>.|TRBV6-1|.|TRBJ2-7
TGTGCCAGCAGTGAAGTTACGGGAGACTACGAGCAGTACTTC
CASSEVTGDYEQYF
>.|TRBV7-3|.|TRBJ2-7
TGTGCCAGCAGCTTATTTCCGGGAGTAGACGAGCAGTACTTC
CASSLFPGVDEQYF
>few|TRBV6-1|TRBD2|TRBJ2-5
TGTGCCAGCAGTAGACAAAGGGAGGGGGAGACCCAGTACTTC
CASSRQREGETQYF
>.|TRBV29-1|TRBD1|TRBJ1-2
TGCAGCGTTGTGCAGGGGGGAAACTATGGCTACACCTTC
CSVVQGGNYGYTF
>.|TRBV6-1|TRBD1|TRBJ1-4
TGTGCCAGCAGGCTGACAGGGAATGAAAAACTGTTTTTT
CASRLTGNEKLFF
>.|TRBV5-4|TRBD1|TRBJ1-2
TGTGCCAGCAGCCTGGACAGGGACTATGGCTACACCTTC
CASSLDRDYGYTF
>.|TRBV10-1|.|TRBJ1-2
TGCGCCAGCAGTGAAAACCTGGACTCCCTGGAACGCTACACCTTC
CASSENLDSLERYTF
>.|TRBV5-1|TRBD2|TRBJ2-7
TGCGCCAGCAGCTGGACTAGCGGGGTGGATCCCTCCTACGAGCAGTACTTC
CASSWTSGVDPSYEQYF